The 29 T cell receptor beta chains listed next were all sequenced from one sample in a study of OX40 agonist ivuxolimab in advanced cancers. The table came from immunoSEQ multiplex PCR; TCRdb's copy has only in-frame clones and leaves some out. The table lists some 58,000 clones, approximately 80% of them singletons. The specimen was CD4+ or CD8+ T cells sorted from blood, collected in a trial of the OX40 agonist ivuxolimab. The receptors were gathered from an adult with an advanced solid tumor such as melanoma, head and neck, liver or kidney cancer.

The CDR3 loop is CASSLDKREVNNEQFF. The CDR3 nucleotides read TGTGCCAGCAGCTTAGATAAGCGGGAGGTTAACAATGAGCAGTTCTTC. This rearrangement joins TRBV13 to TRBJ2-1; TRBD2 aligns across 9 bases. CDR3 length: 16 amino acids. J was trimmed by 5 bases and V by 1 base; bases with no gene match: 6. Germline-derived CDR1 and CDR2 are PRHDT and FYEKMQ (reference sequence). The entire variable domain, with the rest obtained from reference TRBV13 and TRBJ2-1, is as follows: AAGVIQSPRHLIKEKRETATLKCYPIPRHDTVYWYQQGPGQDPQFLISFYEKMQSDKGSIPDRFSAQQFSDYHSELNMSSLELGDSALYFCASSLDKREVNNEQFFGPGTRLTVL.

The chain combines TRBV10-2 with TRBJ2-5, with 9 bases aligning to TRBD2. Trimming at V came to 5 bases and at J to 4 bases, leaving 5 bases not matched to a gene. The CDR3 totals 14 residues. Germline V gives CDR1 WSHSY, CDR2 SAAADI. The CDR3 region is CASSPSGISETQYF. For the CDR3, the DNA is TGCGCCAGCAGTCCTAGCGGGATCTCAGAGACCCAGTACTTC.

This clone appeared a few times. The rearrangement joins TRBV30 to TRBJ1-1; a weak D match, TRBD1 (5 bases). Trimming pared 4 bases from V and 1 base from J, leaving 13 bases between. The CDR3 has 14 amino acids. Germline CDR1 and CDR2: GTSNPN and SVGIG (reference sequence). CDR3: CAWTKGLSNTEAFF. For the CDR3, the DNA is TGTGCCTGGACCAAGGGACTTTCGAACACTGAAGCTTTCTTT.

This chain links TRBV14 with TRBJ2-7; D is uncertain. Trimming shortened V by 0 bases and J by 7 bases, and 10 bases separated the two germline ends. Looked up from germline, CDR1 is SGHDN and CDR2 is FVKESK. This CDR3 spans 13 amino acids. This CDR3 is CASSQDLESEQYF. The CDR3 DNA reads TGTGCCAGCAGCCAAGATCTTGAGAGTGAGCAGTACTTC.

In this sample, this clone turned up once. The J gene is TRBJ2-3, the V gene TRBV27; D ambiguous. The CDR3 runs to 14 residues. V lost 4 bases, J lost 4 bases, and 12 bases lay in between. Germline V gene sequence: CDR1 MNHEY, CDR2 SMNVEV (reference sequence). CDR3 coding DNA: TGTGCCAGCAGTTCCGTGGTGGCCGCAGATACGCAGTATTTT. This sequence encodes CASSSVVAADTQYF.

CDR3 coding DNA: TGCGCCAGCAGCAGGGGGGACCTAGTTAACTATGGCTACACCTTC. It codes for CASSRGDLVNYGYTF. V is TRBV5-1 and J is TRBJ1-2, with D possibly TRBD1 on 6 matching bases. The germline V and J ends were trimmed by 4 bases and 1 base, with 14 bases remaining between them. Germline assignment: CDR1 SGHRS and CDR2 YFSETQ. The length of the CDR3 is 15 residues.

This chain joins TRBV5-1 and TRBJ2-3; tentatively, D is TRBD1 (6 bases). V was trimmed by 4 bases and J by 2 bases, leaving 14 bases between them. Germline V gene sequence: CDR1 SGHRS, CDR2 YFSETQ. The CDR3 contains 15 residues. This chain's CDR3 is CASSAGTTITDTQYF. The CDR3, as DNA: TGCGCCAGCAGCGCCGGGACAACCATCACAGATACGCAGTATTTT.

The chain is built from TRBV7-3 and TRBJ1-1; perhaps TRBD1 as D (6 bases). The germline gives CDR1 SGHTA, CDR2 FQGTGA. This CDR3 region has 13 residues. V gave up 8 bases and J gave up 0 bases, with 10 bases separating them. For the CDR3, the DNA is TGTGCCAGCCGAGCAGGGGTGAACACTGAAGCTTTCTTT. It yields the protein CASRAGVNTEAFF.

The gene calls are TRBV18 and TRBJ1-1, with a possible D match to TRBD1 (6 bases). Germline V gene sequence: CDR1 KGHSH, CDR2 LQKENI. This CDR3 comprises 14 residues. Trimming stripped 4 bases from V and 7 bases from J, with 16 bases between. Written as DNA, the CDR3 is TGTGCCAGCTCACGGCCCCAGCGACAGGATGAAGCTTTCTTT. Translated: CASSRPQRQDEAFF.

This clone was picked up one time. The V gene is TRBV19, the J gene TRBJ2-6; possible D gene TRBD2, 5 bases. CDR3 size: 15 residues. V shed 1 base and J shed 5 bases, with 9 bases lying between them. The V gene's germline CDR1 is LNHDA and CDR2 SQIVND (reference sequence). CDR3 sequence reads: CASSIGRRWANVLTF. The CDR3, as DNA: TGTGCCAGTAGTATAGGAAGGAGGTGGGCCAACGTCCTGACTTTC.

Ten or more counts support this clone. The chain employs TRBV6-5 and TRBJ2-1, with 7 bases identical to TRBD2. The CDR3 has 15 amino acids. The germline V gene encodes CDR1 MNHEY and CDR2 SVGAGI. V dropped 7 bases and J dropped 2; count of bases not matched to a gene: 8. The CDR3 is CASTPPSGAYNEQFF. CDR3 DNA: TGTGCCAGCACCCCTCCTAGCGGAGCCTACAATGAGCAGTTCTTC.

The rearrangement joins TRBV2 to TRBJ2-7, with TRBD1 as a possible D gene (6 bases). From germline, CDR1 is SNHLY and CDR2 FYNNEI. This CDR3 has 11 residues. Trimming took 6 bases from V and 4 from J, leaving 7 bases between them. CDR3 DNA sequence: TGTGCCAGCAGGACAGGTTACGAGCAGTACGTC. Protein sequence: CASRTGYEQYV.

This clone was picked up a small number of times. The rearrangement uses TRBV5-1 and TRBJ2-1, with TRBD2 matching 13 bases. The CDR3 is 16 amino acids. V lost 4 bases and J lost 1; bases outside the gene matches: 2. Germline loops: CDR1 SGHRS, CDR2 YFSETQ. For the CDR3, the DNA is TGCGCCAGCAGCCCGGGACTAGCGGGATCCTACAATGAGCAGTTCTTC. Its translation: CASSPGLAGSYNEQFF.

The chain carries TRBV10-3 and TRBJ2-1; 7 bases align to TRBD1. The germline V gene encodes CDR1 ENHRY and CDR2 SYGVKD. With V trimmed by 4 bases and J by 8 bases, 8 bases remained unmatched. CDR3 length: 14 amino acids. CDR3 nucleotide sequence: TGTGCCATCAGTGCGACAGGGTCAGGGGATGAGCAGTTCTTC. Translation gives CAISATGSGDEQFF.

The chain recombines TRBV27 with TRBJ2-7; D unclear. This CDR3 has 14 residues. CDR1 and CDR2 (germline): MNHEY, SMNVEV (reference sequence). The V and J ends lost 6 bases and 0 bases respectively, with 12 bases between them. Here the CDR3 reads CASREQPSSYEQYF. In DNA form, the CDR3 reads TGTGCCAGCAGGGAACAGCCTTCCTCCTACGAGCAGTACTTC.

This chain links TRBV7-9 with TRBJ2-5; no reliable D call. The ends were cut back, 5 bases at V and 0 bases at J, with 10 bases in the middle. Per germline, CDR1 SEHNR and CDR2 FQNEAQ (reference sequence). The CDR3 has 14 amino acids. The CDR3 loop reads CASSPSRDQETQYF. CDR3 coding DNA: TGTGCCAGCAGCCCATCAAGGGACCAAGAGACCCAGTACTTC. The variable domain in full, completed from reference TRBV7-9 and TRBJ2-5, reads DTGVSQNPRHKITKRGQNVTFRCDPISEHNRLYWYRQTLGQGPEFLTYFQNEAQLEKSRLLSDRFSAERPKGSFSTLEIQRTEQGDSAMYLCASSPSRDQETQYFGPGTRLLVL.

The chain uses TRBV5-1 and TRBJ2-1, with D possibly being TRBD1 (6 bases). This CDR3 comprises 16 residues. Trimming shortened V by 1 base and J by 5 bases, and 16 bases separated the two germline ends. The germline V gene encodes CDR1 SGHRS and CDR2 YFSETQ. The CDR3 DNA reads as TGCGCCAGCAGCTTGTCAGGGGCGGTAACAAACAATGAGCAGTTCTTC. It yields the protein CASSLSGAVTNNEQFF.

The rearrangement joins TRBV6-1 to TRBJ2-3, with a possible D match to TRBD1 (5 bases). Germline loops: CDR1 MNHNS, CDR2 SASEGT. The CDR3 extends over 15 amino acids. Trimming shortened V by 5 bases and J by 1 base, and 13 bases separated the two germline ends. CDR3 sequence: CASSQGGLGTDTQYF. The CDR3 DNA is TGTGCCAGCAGTCAGGGTGGTCTTGGCACAGATACGCAGTATTTT.

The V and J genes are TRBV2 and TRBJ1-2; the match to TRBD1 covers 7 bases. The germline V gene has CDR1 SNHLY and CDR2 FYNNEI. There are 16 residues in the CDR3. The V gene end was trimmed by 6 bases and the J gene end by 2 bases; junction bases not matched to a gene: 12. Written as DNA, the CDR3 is TGTGCCAGCAGGCGTGCCGGGACAGTGGACAACTATGGCTACACCTTC. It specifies CASRRAGTVDNYGYTF. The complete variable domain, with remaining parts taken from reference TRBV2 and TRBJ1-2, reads EPEVTQTPSHQVTQMGQEVILRCVPISNHLYFYWYRQILGQKVEFLVSFYNNEISEKSEIFDDQFSVERPDGSNFTLKIRSTKLEDSAMYFCASRRAGTVDNYGYTFGSGTRLTVV.

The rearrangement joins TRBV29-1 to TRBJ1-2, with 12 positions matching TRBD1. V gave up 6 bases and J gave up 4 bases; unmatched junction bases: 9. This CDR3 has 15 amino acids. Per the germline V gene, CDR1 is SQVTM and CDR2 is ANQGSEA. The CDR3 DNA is TGCAGCGTACCGGGACAGGGGGCGCAGGGCTATGGCTACACCTTC. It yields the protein CSVPGQGAQGYGYTF.

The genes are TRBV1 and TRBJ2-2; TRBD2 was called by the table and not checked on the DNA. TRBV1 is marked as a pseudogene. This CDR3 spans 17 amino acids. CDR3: CTSSQDRAGAYTGELFF. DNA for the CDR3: TGCACCAGCAGCCAAGATCGGGCGGGAGCTTACACCGGGGAGCTGTTTTTT.

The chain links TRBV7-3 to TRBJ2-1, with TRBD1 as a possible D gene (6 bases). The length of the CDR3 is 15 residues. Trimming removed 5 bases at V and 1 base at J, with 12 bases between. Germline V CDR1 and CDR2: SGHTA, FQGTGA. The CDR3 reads CASSDLGGSYNEQFF. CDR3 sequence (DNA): TGTGCCAGCAGCGATCTAGGGGGATCCTACAATGAGCAGTTCTTC.

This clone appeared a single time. CDR3 bases: TGTGCCAGCAGCCCACTCAAGGGGGAGCAGTTCTTC. Translation: CASSPLKGEQFF. The chain uses TRBV11-2 and TRBJ2-1; maybe TRBD1 (5 bases). This CDR3 comprises 12 residues. The germline gives CDR1 SGHAT, CDR2 FQNNGV. V lost 5 bases and J 10 bases, leaving 12 bases between the germline ends.

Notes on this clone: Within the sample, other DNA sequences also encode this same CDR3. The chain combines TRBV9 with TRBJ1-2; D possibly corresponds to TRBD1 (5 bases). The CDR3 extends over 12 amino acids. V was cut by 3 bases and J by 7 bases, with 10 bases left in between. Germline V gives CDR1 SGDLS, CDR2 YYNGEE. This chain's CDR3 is CASSATGVGYTF. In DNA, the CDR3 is TGTGCCAGCAGCGCAACAGGAGTTGGCTACACCTTC.

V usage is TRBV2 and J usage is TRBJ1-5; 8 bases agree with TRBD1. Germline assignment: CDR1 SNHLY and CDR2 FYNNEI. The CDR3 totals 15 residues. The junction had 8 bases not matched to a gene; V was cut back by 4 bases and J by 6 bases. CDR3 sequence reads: CASSALGQGSQPQHF. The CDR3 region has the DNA TGTGCCAGCAGTGCCCTCGGACAGGGCAGTCAGCCCCAGCATTTT.

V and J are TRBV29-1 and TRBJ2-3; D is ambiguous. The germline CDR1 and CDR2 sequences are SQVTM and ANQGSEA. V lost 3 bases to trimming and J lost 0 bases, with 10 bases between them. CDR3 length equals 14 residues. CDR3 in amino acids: CSVDAASSTDTQYF. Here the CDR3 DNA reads TGCAGCGTTGATGCGGCTTCTAGCACAGATACGCAGTATTTT.

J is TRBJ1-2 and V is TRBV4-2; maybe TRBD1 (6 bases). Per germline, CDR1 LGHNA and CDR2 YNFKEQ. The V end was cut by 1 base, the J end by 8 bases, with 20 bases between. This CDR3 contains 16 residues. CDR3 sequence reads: CASSQASTGPTRGYTF. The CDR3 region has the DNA TGTGCCAGCAGCCAAGCTTCGACAGGACCAACGAGGGGCTACACCTTC.

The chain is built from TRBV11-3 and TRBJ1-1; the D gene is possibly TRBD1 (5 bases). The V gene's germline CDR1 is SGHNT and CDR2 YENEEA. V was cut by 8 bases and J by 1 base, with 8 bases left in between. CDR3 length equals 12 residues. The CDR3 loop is CASRQGNTEAFF. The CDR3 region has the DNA TGTGCCAGCCGCCAGGGGAACACTGAAGCTTTCTTT.

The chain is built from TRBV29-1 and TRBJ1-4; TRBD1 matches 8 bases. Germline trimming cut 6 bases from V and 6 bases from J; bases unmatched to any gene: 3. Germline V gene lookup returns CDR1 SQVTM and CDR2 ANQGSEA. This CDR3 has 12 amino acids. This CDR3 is CSVSTGDEKLFF. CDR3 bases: TGCAGCGTATCGACAGGGGATGAAAAACTGTTTTTT.